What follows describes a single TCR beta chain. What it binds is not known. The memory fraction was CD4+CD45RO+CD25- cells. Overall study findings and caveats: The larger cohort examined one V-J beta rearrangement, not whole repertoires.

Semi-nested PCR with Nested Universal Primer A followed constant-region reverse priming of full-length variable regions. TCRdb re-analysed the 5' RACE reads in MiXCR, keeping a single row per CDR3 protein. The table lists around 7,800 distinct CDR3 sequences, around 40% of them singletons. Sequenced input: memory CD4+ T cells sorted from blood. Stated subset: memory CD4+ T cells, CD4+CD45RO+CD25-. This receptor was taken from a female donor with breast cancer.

The DNA for the CDR3 is TGTGCCAGCAGCGACAGGGGGCTTAGGGACAATGAGCAGTTCTTC. This codes for CASSDRGLRDNEQFF. The V and J genes are TRBV14 and TRBJ2-1; 10 bases map to TRBD1. With V trimmed by 5 bases and J by 5 bases, 6 bases remained unmatched. The CDR3 has 15 amino acids. Germline loops: CDR1 SGHDN, CDR2 FVKESK. Combining the CDR3 with reference TRBV14 and TRBJ2-1 gives the whole variable domain EAGVTQFPSHSVIEKGQTVTLRCDPISGHDNLYWYRRVMGKEIKFLLHFVKESKQDESGMPNNRFLAERTGGTYSTLKVQPAELEDSGVYFCASSDRGLRDNEQFFGPGTRLTVL.